Following are 27 T cell receptor beta chains from one sample sequenced in a study of blood T cell repertoires in COVID-19. TCRdb keeps only in-frame clones here, not all; method: immunoSEQ multiplex PCR. The profile covers a few hundred thousand clones, with roughly 87% appearing a single time and 9% to 12% taken by the ten largest. The sample consisted of PBMCs or T cells enriched from blood (not recorded which). These receptors all come from a man in his late teens or twenties with acute COVID-19.

This clone is a singleton in its sample. The chain joins TRBV4-3 to TRBJ1-1; 10 nucleotides match TRBD1. The V gene end was trimmed by 1 base and the J gene end by 4 bases; junction bases not matched to a gene: 3. Germline CDR1 is LGHNA and CDR2 is YSLEER. The CDR3 spans 15 residues. The CDR3 DNA reads TGCGCCAGCAGCCAAGGAAGGACAGGGGGCACTGAAGCTTTCTTT. It specifies CASSQGRTGGTEAFF.

The CDR3 DNA follows: TGTGCCAGCAGTGCCCGACAGGGTTACGAGCAGTACTTC. It translates to CASSARQGYEQYF. The chain couples TRBV12-3 or TRBV12-4 to TRBJ2-7; 7 positions agree with TRBD1. V lost 5 bases to trimming and J lost 4 bases; unmatched junction nucleotides: 5. The CDR3 spans 13 residues.

This clone was seen a handful of times. The chain is built from TRBV7-9 and TRBJ1-5; D may be TRBD1 (6 bases). CDR3 length: 17 residues. Per the germline V gene, CDR1 is SEHNR and CDR2 is FQNEAQ (reference sequence). V lost 5 bases and J lost 3, with 20 bases in between. Here the CDR3 reads CASSGGAGAGVNQPQHF. The CDR3, as DNA: TGTGCCAGCAGCGGGGGTGCGGGGGCAGGTGTCAATCAGCCCCAGCATTTT.

CDR3 amino acids: CSAGGGAESGYTF. The CDR3, as DNA: TGCAGTGCTGGTGGGGGCGCAGAGAGTGGCTACACCTTC. The chain joins TRBV20-1 to TRBJ1-2; tentatively, D is TRBD1 (6 bases). Germline V gives CDR1 DFQATT, CDR2 SNEGSKA (reference sequence). The CDR3 consists of 13 residues. Trimming shortened V by 5 bases and J by 7 bases, and 17 bases separated the two germline ends.

The V gene is TRBV5-4, the J gene TRBJ1-1, with a possible D match to TRBD1 (5 bases). CDR1 SGHNT and CDR2 YYREEE come from the germline V gene (reference sequence). The CDR3 totals 14 residues. V was cut by 2 bases and J by 2 bases, with 10 bases left in between. Here the CDR3 reads CASSFGGFNTEAFF. The CDR3 coding sequence is TGTGCCAGCAGCTTCGGGGGGTTTAACACTGAAGCTTTCTTT.

The V gene is TRBV4-1, the J gene TRBJ2-2, with 8 positions matching TRBD2. V lost 4 bases and J lost 1; bases outside the gene matches: 23. The CDR3 runs 22 residues. Germline lookup yields CDR1 MGHRA and CDR2 YSYEKL. CDR3 nucleotides: TGCGCCAGCAGCCGACCTCCTTACACCGGGACTAGAACTACCAAGAACACCGGGGAGCTGTTTTTT. This encodes CASSRPPYTGTRTTKNTGELFF.

The CDR3 spells CASSVQASYSGANVLTF. CDR3 nucleotide sequence: TGTGCCAGCAGCGTACAGGCTTCATACTCTGGGGCCAACGTCCTGACTTTC. The chain joins TRBV9 to TRBJ2-6, with D unresolved. The germline V gene has CDR1 SGDLS and CDR2 YYNGEE. V lost 1 base, J lost 0 bases, and 11 bases lay in between. The CDR3 is 17 amino acids. The complete variable domain, with remaining parts taken from reference TRBV9 and TRBJ2-6, reads DSGVTQTPKHLITATGQRVTLRCSPRSGDLSVYWYQQSLDQGLQFLIQYYNGEERAKGNILERFSAQQFPDLHSELNLSSLELGDSALYFCASSVQASYSGANVLTFGAGSRLTVL.

The chain has TRBV28 and TRBJ1-3, with a weak D call TRBD1 (6 bases). The CDR3 loop spans 15 amino acids. Germline CDR1 and CDR2: MDHEN and SYDVKM. Trimming took 5 bases from V and 6 from J, leaving 17 bases between them. The CDR3 coding sequence is TGTGCCAGCAGTCGTTGGGGGGGCTTGGAAAACACCATATATTTT. Translated: CASSRWGGLENTIYF. The full variable domain, its missing parts supplied by reference TRBV28 and TRBJ1-3, is DVKVTQSSRYLVKRTGEKVFLECVQDMDHENMFWYRQDPGLGLRLIYFSYDVKMKEKGDIPEGYSVSREKKERFSLILESASTNQTSMYLCASSRWGGLENTIYFGEGSWLTVV.

V is TRBV30 and J is TRBJ1-4; TRBD1 aligns across 8 bases. The CDR3 has 15 residues. V was clipped by 1 base and J by 8 bases; unmatched bases: 9. Germline V gene lookup returns CDR1 GTSNPN and CDR2 SVGIG (reference sequence). The CDR3 sequence is CAWSGLATGEEKLFF. CDR3 DNA sequence: TGTGCCTGGAGTGGTTTGGCGACAGGGGAGGAAAAACTGTTTTTT.

V gene TRBV9 combines with J gene TRBJ2-7; tentative D call: TRBD2 (5 bases). V gave up 4 bases and J gave up 2 bases, with 16 bases separating them. This CDR3 contains 15 residues. Germline V gene data show CDR1 as SGDLS and CDR2 as YYNGEE. CDR3 sequence: CASSPEDGGPYEQYF. The CDR3 bases are TGTGCCAGCAGCCCGGAGGACGGAGGCCCCTACGAGCAGTACTTC.

This clone was counted a single time. The J gene is TRBJ1-1, the V gene TRBV5-4, with 12 bases matching TRBD1. This CDR3 region has 19 residues. J gave up 2 bases and V 0 bases, and 11 bases lay outside the gene matches. Germline V gives CDR1 SGHNT, CDR2 YYREEE (reference sequence). The DNA for the CDR3 is TGTGCCAGCAGCTTGGACCTCCTTCCGGGACAGGGGGCCAACACTGAAGCTTTCTTT. Its protein is CASSLDLLPGQGANTEAFF.

This chain joins TRBV7-2 and TRBJ2-7; 11 bases align to TRBD2. V lost 5 bases and J lost 2; bases outside the gene matches: 8. The CDR3 covers 16 residues. Per the germline V gene, CDR1 is SGHTA and CDR2 is FQGNSA. The CDR3, as DNA: TGTGCCAGCAGCCCCAGACTAGCGGGACCCGCCTACGAGCAGTACTTC. It encodes CASSPRLAGPAYEQYF.

The V and J genes are TRBV3-1 (or the pseudogene TRBV3-2) and TRBJ2-3; a weak D match, TRBD2 (6 bases). The CDR3 loop spans 15 amino acids. CDR1 and CDR2 (germline): LGHDT, YNNKEL (reference sequence). Trimming removed 4 bases at V and 5 bases at J, with 16 bases between. The CDR3 reads CASSPDWEAKDTQYF. CDR3 DNA: TGTGCCAGCAGCCCCGACTGGGAGGCGAAAGATACGCAGTATTTT.

This rearrangement joins TRBV2 to TRBJ2-1; TRBD2 aligns across 8 bases. This CDR3 contains 16 residues. Germline CDR1 and CDR2: SNHLY and FYNNEI. V gave up 3 bases and J gave up 1 base; unmatched junction bases: 5. The CDR3 reads CASSEREVGSYNEQFF. The CDR3 bases are TGTGCCAGCAGTGAGCGGGAGGTCGGGTCCTACAATGAGCAGTTCTTC.

The gene calls are TRBV5-4 and TRBJ2-5, with D perhaps matching TRBD2 (5 bases). The V end was cut by 3 bases, the J end by 2 bases, with 14 bases between. Germline assignment: CDR1 SGHNT and CDR2 YYREEE (reference sequence). CDR3 length: 15 residues. The CDR3 DNA reads as TGTGCCAGCAGCTCCTCGGGGAGCGAACAAGAGACCCAGTACTTC. Translated, it gives CASSSSGSEQETQYF.

The chain couples TRBV7-3 to TRBJ2-1; 8 bases are a match to TRBD2. V lost 4 bases to trimming and J lost 8 bases; unmatched junction nucleotides: 4. Germline V lookup: CDR1 SGHTA, CDR2 FQGTGA. CDR3 length: 13 amino acids. The CDR3 loop reads CASSYGTSDEQFF. CDR3 bases: TGTGCCAGCAGCTACGGGACTAGTGATGAGCAGTTCTTC.

V and J are TRBV7-6 and TRBJ1-2; TRBD1 matches at 12 bases. V shed 0 bases and J 8 bases; nucleotides not matched to a gene: 7. CDR1 SGHVS and CDR2 FNYEAQ come from the germline V gene. There are 16 residues in the CDR3. For the CDR3, the DNA is TGTGCCAGCAGCTTAGCGGGGACAGGGGGCCCCCCCGGCTACACCTTC. The encoded protein is CASSLAGTGGPPGYTF.

As DNA, the CDR3 is TGTGCCTGGAGTGTAGGGGACAGGGACGAAGAGACCCAGTACTTC. As protein: CAWSVGDRDEETQYF. J is TRBJ2-5 and V is TRBV30, with 9 bases that match TRBD1. The CDR3 totals 15 residues. V lost 0 bases to trimming and J lost 3 bases; unmatched junction nucleotides: 5. The V gene's germline CDR1 is GTSNPN and CDR2 SVGIG (reference sequence).

The chain is built from TRBV7-6 and TRBJ1-3, with D hard to call. Trimming took 5 bases from V and 7 from J, leaving 18 bases between them. Germline values: CDR1 SGHVS, CDR2 FNYEAQ. The CDR3 has 15 residues. Written as DNA, the CDR3 is TGTGCCAGCAGCCCCCGGGGAAATCTAAGGAACACCATATATTTT. As protein: CASSPRGNLRNTIYF.

This clone was detected only a few times. For the CDR3, the DNA is TGTGCCAGCAGTGAAGCGCTAGTGGACGAGCAGTACTTC. Translating gives CASSEALVDEQYF. This rearrangement joins TRBV25-1 to TRBJ2-7; D uncertain. This CDR3 comprises 13 residues. The germline V gene has CDR1 MGHDK and CDR2 SYGVNS. V was clipped by 2 bases and J by 5 bases, with 10 bases between them.

This clone was counted many times. This chain uses TRBV30 with TRBJ2-7, with D possibly matching TRBD1 (6 bases). Per the germline V gene, CDR1 is GTSNPN and CDR2 is SVGIG (reference sequence). V was cut by 0 bases and J by 7 bases, with 13 bases left in between. The CDR3 is made up of 13 amino acids. DNA for the CDR3: TGTGCCTGGAGTGTTATGGGGGCGGGTGAGCAGTACTTC. Protein product: CAWSVMGAGEQYF.

The CDR3 bases are TGCGCCAGCAGCCAAGACGCCCGAGCGGGAGCTGGCACCGGGGAGCTGTTTTTT. As protein: CASSQDARAGAGTGELFF. V and J are TRBV4-1 and TRBJ2-2; 8 bases agree with TRBD2. The J segment lost 4 bases and the V segment lost 0 bases, leaving 10 bases of the junction unmatched. Germline CDR1 reads MGHRA; CDR2 reads YSYEKL. The CDR3 length is 18 residues.

The chain is built from TRBV3-1 (or the pseudogene TRBV3-2) and TRBJ1-2; 7 nucleotides align to TRBD1. Germline V lookup: CDR1 LGHDT, CDR2 YNNKEL (reference sequence). The V segment lost 4 bases and the J segment 1 base; nucleotides outside the gene matches: 3. The CDR3 runs 14 residues. CDR3 amino acids: CASSLGTDNYGYTF. The CDR3 region has the DNA TGTGCCAGCAGCCTCGGGACAGATAACTATGGCTACACCTTC.

This chain joins TRBV27 and TRBJ1-2; tentatively, D is TRBD1 (5 bases). V gave up 7 bases and J gave up 0 bases, with 12 bases separating them. Germline V CDR1 and CDR2: MNHEY, SMNVEV (reference sequence). The CDR3 length is 14 residues. CDR3 DNA: TGTGCCAGCACCGCGGACAAGACTAACTATGGCTACACCTTC. It yields the protein CASTADKTNYGYTF.

V is TRBV6-6 and J is TRBJ1-6; D is possibly TRBD1 (5 bases). Per the germline V gene, CDR1 is MNHNY and CDR2 is SVGAGI (reference sequence). The V end was cut by 7 bases, the J end by 8 bases, with 15 bases between. The CDR3 runs 14 residues. The CDR3 bases are TGTGCCAGCACCAACCTCCGGGGGGATTCACCCCTCCACTTT. It translates to CASTNLRGDSPLHF.

The rearrangement joins TRBV5-1 to TRBJ2-1; 10 bases match TRBD2. With V trimmed by 4 bases and J by 4 bases, 8 bases remained unmatched. Looked up from germline, CDR1 is SGHRS and CDR2 is YFSETQ. The CDR3 runs 16 residues. This CDR3 is CASSPPLAGEYNEQFF. Written as DNA, the CDR3 is TGCGCCAGCAGCCCTCCTCTAGCGGGAGAGTACAATGAGCAGTTCTTC.

The chain uses TRBV5-1 and TRBJ2-5, with D maybe TRBD1 (5 bases). From germline, CDR1 is SGHRS and CDR2 YFSETQ. CDR3 size: 14 residues. V lost 0 bases, J lost 5 bases, and 11 bases lay in between. This chain's CDR3 is CASSLEQGRETQYF. The CDR3 DNA follows: TGCGCCAGCAGCTTGGAGCAGGGCAGGGAGACCCAGTACTTC. The full variable domain, completed using reference TRBV5-1 and TRBJ2-5, is KAGVTQTPRYLIKTRGQQVTLSCSPISGHRSVSWYQQTPGQGLQFLFEYFSETQRNKGNFPGRFSGRQFSNSRSEMNVSTLELGDSALYLCASSLEQGRETQYFGPGTRLLVL.